This T cell receptor beta chain emerged from a study of T cell responses to AZD1222 COVID-19 vaccine. Regarding the study as a whole: Spike-specific TCR breadth and depth were elevated following two AZD1222 doses.

As regards this clone: What it binds is unknown.

Sequencing used immunoSEQ multiplex PCR; TCRdb keeps in-frame clones, though not all of them. The sample lists about 110,000 clones, just under 95% occurring once. The source material was peripheral blood, sampled on day 0 of AZD1222 vaccination. The TCR sequence derives from an adult in good health.

The CDR3 region has the DNA TGTGCCAGCAGTTACGACAGGGCGGGAGAAAAACTGTTTTTT. The encoded protein is CASSYDRAGEKLFF. This chain connects TRBV6-5 to TRBJ1-4; 7 bases map to TRBD1. Germline-derived CDR1 and CDR2 are MNHEY and SVGAGI. Germline trimming cut 2 bases from V and 8 bases from J; bases unmatched to any gene: 5. This CDR3 has 14 residues.